The 5 T cell receptor beta chains below were found in one sample sequenced in a study of PD-1 blockade in classical Hodgkin lymphoma (TCRdb year 2020). Taken with the paper, the label for time point translates to: cycle 1 day 1 (C1D1), immediately before nivolumab initiation. Every trial patient had relapsed following autologous stem cell transplantation, and prior brentuximab vedotin exposure was what differed among cohorts A, B and C. Magnetic negative selection with a Miltenyi CD4+ T cell isolation kit was used to purify CD4+ T cells from thawed PBMCs. Library preparation was by the immunoSEQ multiplex PCR assay. This immuneACCESS table, as held by TCRdb, lists in-frame sequences with V and J called but not all clones. Of the missing ones, under half trace to an unresolved V gene in checked studies; the others have no known cause. Across this sample there are just under 30,000 clones, with approximately 85% seen only once. The top ten clones comprise 2.4% of the sample.

The source material was CD4+ T cells from blood, sampled at baseline. The receptor set was obtained from a human donor with classical Hodgkin lymphoma.

The V and J genes are TRBV30 and TRBJ2-1; D is unresolved. The length of the CDR3 is 14 residues. Deletions cut 5 bases from V and 0 bases from J, with 11 bases between. Germline V gene data show CDR1 as GTSNPN and CDR2 as SVGIG (reference sequence). Here the CDR3 DNA reads TGTGCCTGGGACCCGGGCAGCTCCTACAATGAGCAGTTCTTC. Encoded protein: CAWDPGSSYNEQFF. The full variable domain, completed using reference TRBV30 and TRBJ2-1, is SQTIHQWPATLVQPVGSPLSLECTVEGTSNPNLYWYRQAAGRGLQLLFYSVGIGQISSEVPQNLSASRPQDRQFILSSKKLLLSDSGFYLCAWDPGSSYNEQFFGPGTRLTVL.

The V and J genes are TRBV5-5 and TRBJ2-3; the D gene is possibly TRBD2 (6 bases). This CDR3 has 15 amino acids. Per germline, CDR1 SGHKS and CDR2 YYEKEE (reference sequence). V lost 0 bases and J 3 bases, leaving 11 bases between the germline ends. The DNA of the CDR3 is TGTGCCAGCAGCTTGGTGGGGGGAAGGACAGATACGCAGTATTTT. Translation: CASSLVGGRTDTQYF.

This chain links TRBV5-4 with TRBJ2-7; TRBD2 matches at 7 bases. Germline V gene lookup returns CDR1 SGHNT and CDR2 YYREEE (reference sequence). This CDR3 contains 15 residues. Losses at the gene ends were 4 bases for V and 2 bases for J; bases not matched to a gene: 9. The CDR3 here is CASSPSAGTTYEQYF. CDR3 nucleotide sequence: TGTGCCAGCAGCCCATCAGCGGGGACCACCTACGAGCAGTACTTC.

This sequence joins TRBV5-6 and TRBJ1-1, with unresolved D. V gave up 4 bases and J gave up 8 bases, with 21 bases separating them. Germline V gene lookup returns CDR1 SGHDT and CDR2 YYEEEE. This CDR3 region has 15 residues. The CDR3 loop reads CASSPKGRYDGEAFF. CDR3 DNA: TGTGCCAGCAGCCCCAAAGGTCGTTATGACGGGGAAGCTTTCTTT.

The chain couples TRBV28 to TRBJ2-7; D not certain. The CDR3 consists of 12 residues. V was pared by 2 bases and J by 3 bases, with 5 bases between. From germline, CDR1 is MDHEN and CDR2 SYDVKM. In DNA form, the CDR3 reads TGTGCCAGCAGTTTAGGGCTCTACGAGCAGTACTTC. It encodes CASSLGLYEQYF.